This T cell receptor beta chain was documented in a study of CD8 T cells in ankylosing spondylitis. General observations from the study: Matched synovial fluid from ankylosing spondylitis patients was reported to be enriched for disease-linked clones.

Generation of TCR beta libraries employed quantitative 5'-RACE incorporating molecular barcodes. TCRdb passed the 5' RACE reads through MiXCR, listing each CDR3 protein once. The top ten hold 1.3% to 1.5% of the sample, which has tens of thousands of distinct CDR3 sequences, about 10% seen once. The CDR3 sequence is 14 residues long. The germline V gene encodes CDR1 SGHRS and CDR2 YFSETQ. V shed 1 base and J shed 3 bases, with 11 bases lying between them. This clonotype was recorded many times. Antigen unknown. This clonotype was obtained from a male donor with ankylosing spondylitis or in good health (not recorded which). The chain has TRBV5-1 and TRBJ2-7; D ambiguous. The source material was blood, either unsorted or a sorted T cell fraction (not recorded which). In nucleotides, the CDR3 is TGCGCCAGCAGCTTGAGGGCGGATATCTACGAGCAGTACTTC. The encoded protein is CASSLRADIYEQYF.